The clone carrying this T cell receptor beta chain was recorded once. Clones were read by immunoSEQ multiplex PCR, and TCRdb kept only the in-frame ones, dropping some. The sample records about 470,000 clones, around 87% being singletons. This sample was included in a study of blood T cell repertoires in COVID-19. Germline V gene sequence: CDR1 GTSNPN, CDR2 SVGIG (reference sequence). The CDR3 loop spans 12 amino acids. Trimming took off 2 bases at V and 8 bases at J, with 12 bases between the two ends. The age range of participants was 18 to 89 years, with residence in under 30 US areas. For recovered donors of Cohort 3, there were two negative PCRs, clearance, or symptom resolution.

The sequencing sample was made of PBMCs or T cells enriched from blood (not recorded which). The clonotype was recovered from a woman aged 18 to 35 who had recovered from COVID-19. The gene calls are TRBV30 and TRBJ1-2; D may be TRBD1 (6 bases). CDR3 coding DNA: TGTGCCTGGAGTAGGGGGTGGGGCGGCTACACCTTC. This codes for CAWSRGWGGYTF.